This record covers a single T cell receptor (beta chain). Its antigen is still unknown. This entry is derived from a study of pediatric ulcerative colitis. During colonoscopy, one to two rectal pinch biopsies were collected. The CDR3 runs to 13 residues. Germline CDR1 SGHTA, CDR2 FQGTGA. V was shortened by 2 bases and J by 8 bases, with 10 bases between the two germline ends. Study results and limitations: Clonal expansions reduced rectal repertoire diversity in acute severe colitis. A couple of rectal clonotypes were found only in ulcerative colitis patients, all of them. Ulcerative colitis patients shared more blood-rectal clones than controls.

Sequencing depth was up to 500,000 reads per sample. Assay: immunoSEQ multiplex PCR; the TCRdb copy retains only in-frame clones and omits some. The sample yields roughly 16,000 clones, approximately 80% seen once. The sequencing sample was made of gut tissue. The clonotype originates from a boy between 10 and 17 years old who was a control in a study of pediatric ulcerative colitis. The rearrangement joins TRBV7-3 to TRBJ2-1; D remains ambiguous. DNA for the CDR3: TGTGCCAGCAGCTTAGCCCTCGGCGATGAGCAGTTCTTC. This codes for CASSLALGDEQFF.